The 5 T cell receptor beta chains listed next were all sequenced from one sample in a study of T cell responses to AZD1222 COVID-19 vaccine. TCRdb keeps only in-frame clones here, not all; method: immunoSEQ multiplex PCR. This table has 50,000 to 85,000 clones, 60% to 85% appearing once. Sequencing was performed on peripheral blood, taken on day 0 of MenACWY control vaccination. The receptors stem from an adult in good health.

V usage is TRBV4-2 and J usage is TRBJ2-6; D uncertain. Germline CDR1 is LGHNA and CDR2 is YNFKEQ. The V gene lost 2 bases and the J gene lost 6 bases, with 14 bases spanning the gap. The CDR3 extends over 16 amino acids. DNA of the CDR3: TGTGCCAGCAGCCAATCTTGGGCGGCTGAGGCCAACGTCCTGACTTTC. Encoded protein: CASSQSWAAEANVLTF.

This clone was recorded once. This chain links TRBV12-3 or TRBV12-4 with TRBJ1-2, with 8 bases matching TRBD1. The trim removed 6 bases at V and 6 bases at J, leaving 6 bases unmatched. CDR3 length: 13 residues. This chain's CDR3 is CASSPGTGHGYTF. CDR3 bases: TGTGCCAGCAGCCCTGGGACAGGTCATGGCTACACCTTC.

The chain has TRBV10-3 and TRBJ1-1; possibly TRBD1 for D (6 bases). Trimming stripped 6 bases from V and 1 base from J, with 6 bases between. The CDR3 is 12 amino acids. Germline V gene data show CDR1 as ENHRY and CDR2 as SYGVKD. Written as DNA, the CDR3 is TGTGCCATCAGGACAGGGAACACTGAAGCTTTCTTT. Encoded protein: CAIRTGNTEAFF.

The CDR3 region is CASSRSRLAERNNEQFF. The CDR3 nucleotides read TGTGCCAGTAGTCGATCGCGACTAGCGGAGAGAAACAATGAGCAGTTCTTC. The rearrangement links TRBV19 to TRBJ2-1, with 9 nucleotides matching TRBD2. Germline V gene lookup returns CDR1 LNHDA and CDR2 SQIVND (reference sequence). The CDR3 sequence is 17 residues long. The V segment lost 5 bases and the J segment 5 bases; nucleotides outside the gene matches: 13.

The chain carries TRBV30 and TRBJ2-1; D may be TRBD1 or TRBD2 (5 bases each). The germline CDR1 and CDR2 sequences are GTSNPN and SVGIG (reference sequence). V was shortened by 2 bases and J by 2 bases, with 16 bases between the two germline ends. The CDR3 totals 16 residues. The CDR3 spells CAWSPIGTVAYNEQFF. The CDR3 DNA follows: TGTGCCTGGAGTCCGATCGGGACGGTCGCCTACAATGAGCAGTTCTTC. Full variable domain (outside the CDR3, taken from reference TRBV30 and TRBJ2-1): SQTIHQWPATLVQPVGSPLSLECTVEGTSNPNLYWYRQAAGRGLQLLFYSVGIGQISSEVPQNLSASRPQDRQFILSSKKLLLSDSGFYLCAWSPIGTVAYNEQFFGPGTRLTVL.